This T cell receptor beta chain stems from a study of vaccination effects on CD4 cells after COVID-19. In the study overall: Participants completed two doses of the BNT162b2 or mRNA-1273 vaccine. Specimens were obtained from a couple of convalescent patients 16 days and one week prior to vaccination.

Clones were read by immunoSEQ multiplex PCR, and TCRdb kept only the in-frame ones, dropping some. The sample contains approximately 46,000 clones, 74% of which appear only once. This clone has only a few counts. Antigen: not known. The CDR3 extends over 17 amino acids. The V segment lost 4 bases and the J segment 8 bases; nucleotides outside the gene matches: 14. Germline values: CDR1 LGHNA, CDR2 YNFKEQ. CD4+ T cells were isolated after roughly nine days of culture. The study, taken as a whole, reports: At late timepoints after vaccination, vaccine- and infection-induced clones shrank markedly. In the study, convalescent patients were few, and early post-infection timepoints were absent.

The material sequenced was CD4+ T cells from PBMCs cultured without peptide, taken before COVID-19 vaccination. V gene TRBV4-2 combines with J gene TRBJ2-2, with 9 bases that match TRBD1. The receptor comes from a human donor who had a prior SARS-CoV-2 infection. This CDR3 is CASSPPSGTGQTGELFF. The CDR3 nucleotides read TGTGCCAGCAGCCCACCCTCCGGGACAGGGCAAACGGGGGAGCTGTTTTTT.